These T cell receptor beta chains were read from a single sample in a study of T-cell reconstitution after alpha-beta-depleted transplantation in children. From the PCR reads, TCRdb called clonotypes with MiXCR, one entry per CDR3 protein. The sample has around 300,000 distinct CDR3 sequences, 10% seen once. The material sequenced was PBMCs, taken before TCRalphabeta/CD19-depleted stem cell transplant. The receptor set was obtained from a boy under three years old with acute myeloid leukemia, due to receive a stem cell transplant. The CDR3 runs from the conserved cysteine through the conserved F or W. D genes are given only for firm matches. The size of a clone is reported for some rows only, either as once, few or many, or as a class for expanded clones.

d_call,v_call,j_call,clone_size,cdr3_aa,cdr3_nt
TRBD1,TRBV4-2,TRBJ1-5,-,CASSPESHTGQVYQPQHF,TGTGCCAGCAGCCCCGAATCGCATACGGGACAGGTATATCAGCCCCAGCATTTT
TRBD2,TRBV20-1,TRBJ2-7,many,CSASSGAFSYEQYF,TGCAGTGCTAGTAGCGGGGCCTTCTCCTACGAGCAGTACTTC
-,TRBV12-3/TRBV12-4,TRBJ2-2,-,CASSPLIRENTGELFF,TGTGCCAGCAGCCCTCTTATCAGGGAGAACACCGGGGAGCTGTTTTTT
TRBD2,TRBV7-2,TRBJ2-3,-,CASSLERWGGGDTQYF,TGTGCCAGCAGCTTAGAGAGGTGGGGGGGGGGAGATACGCAGTATTTT
TRBD2,TRBV27,TRBJ2-1,many,CASSGHPTSENEQFF,TGTGCCAGCAGTGGCCACCCGACTAGCGAGAATGAGCAGTTCTTC
-,TRBV27,TRBJ2-1,many,CASSFGYPYNEQFF,TGTGCCAGCAGTTTCGGCTATCCTTACAATGAGCAGTTCTTC
TRBD1,TRBV28,TRBJ1-2,many,CASSRTGPFYGYTF,TGTGCCAGCAGCCGGACAGGGCCTTTCTATGGCTACACCTTC
-,TRBV9,TRBJ2-3,many,CASSGRSGSTDTQYF,TGTGCCAGCAGCGGACGCAGCGGGAGCACAGATACGCAGTATTTT
-,TRBV6-1,TRBJ1-1,few,CASRTPQDATEAFF,TGTGCCAGCAGGACCCCCCAGGATGCCACTGAAGCTTTCTTT
-,TRBV29-1,TRBJ2-6,many,CSIESGANVLTF,TGCAGCATTGAATCTGGGGCCAACGTCCTGACTTTC
-,TRBV28,TRBJ1-1,-,CASSRQPNTEAFF,TGTGCCAGCAGTCGACAGCCGAACACTGAAGCTTTCTTT
-,TRBV12-3/TRBV12-4,TRBJ1-6,many,CASSLDRVTSPLHF,TGTGCCAGCAGTTTAGACAGGGTAACTTCACCCCTCCACTTT
TRBD1,TRBV12-3/TRBV12-4,TRBJ2-7,-,CASSFWTGGDEQYF,TGTGCCAGCAGTTTCTGGACAGGGGGTGACGAGCAGTACTTC
TRBD2,TRBV20-1,TRBJ2-5,-,CSARSPGAGYETQCF,TGCAGTGCTAGAAGCCCAGGAGCGGGGTATGAGACCCAGTGCTTC
TRBD1,TRBV12-3/TRBV12-4,TRBJ2-5,many,CASSFWTGAQETQYF,TGTGCCAGCAGTTTTTGGACAGGGGCCCAAGAGACCCAGTACTTC
TRBD1,TRBV15,TRBJ2-7,many,CATSRDPRQGYEQYF,TGTGCCACCAGCAGAGATCCCCGACAGGGCTACGAGCAGTACTTC